Below, one T cell receptor (beta chain) is given with its context. Within the sample, other DNA sequences also encode this same CDR3. This record belongs to a study of cytomegalovirus exposure and HLA in healthy donors. Use of 60 Vbeta and 13 Jbeta primers characterized the PCR. Generated by immunoSEQ multiplex PCR, the TCRdb table keeps only in-frame clones and is missing some. Counted here are 200,000 or so clones, roughly 80% occurring once; the ten biggest clones make up around 6.1%. The V gene lost 5 bases and the J gene lost 11 bases, with 19 bases spanning the gap. The CDR3 length is 13 residues. The germline V gene encodes CDR1 SGHRS and CDR2 YFSETQ.

This TCR was sampled from a woman in her 30s in good health and CMV-seropositive. The J gene is TRBJ1-1, the V gene TRBV5-1; a weak D match, TRBD1 (6 bases). Sequencing used PBMCs. In DNA form, the CDR3 reads TGCGCCAGCAGGTCAGGAGGACAGATAGAGGCTTTCTTT. Translating it yields CASRSGGQIEAFF.